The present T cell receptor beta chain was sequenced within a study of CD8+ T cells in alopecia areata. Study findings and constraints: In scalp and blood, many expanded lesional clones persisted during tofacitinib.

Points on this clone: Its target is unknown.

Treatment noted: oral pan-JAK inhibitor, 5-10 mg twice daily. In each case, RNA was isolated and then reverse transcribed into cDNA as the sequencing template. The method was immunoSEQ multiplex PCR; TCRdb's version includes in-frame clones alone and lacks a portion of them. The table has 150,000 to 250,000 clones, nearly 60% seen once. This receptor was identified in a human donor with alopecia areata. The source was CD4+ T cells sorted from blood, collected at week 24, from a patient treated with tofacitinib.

The CDR3 region has the DNA TGTGCCTGGAGTGTGACCGCTGGGGAGACCCAGTACTTC. Translated, it gives CAWSVTAGETQYF. The chain has TRBV30 and TRBJ2-5; D is unresolved. Germline CDR1 reads GTSNPN; CDR2 reads SVGIG (reference sequence). This CDR3 has 13 residues. Trimming cost V 0 bases and J 5 bases, with 10 bases left between them.